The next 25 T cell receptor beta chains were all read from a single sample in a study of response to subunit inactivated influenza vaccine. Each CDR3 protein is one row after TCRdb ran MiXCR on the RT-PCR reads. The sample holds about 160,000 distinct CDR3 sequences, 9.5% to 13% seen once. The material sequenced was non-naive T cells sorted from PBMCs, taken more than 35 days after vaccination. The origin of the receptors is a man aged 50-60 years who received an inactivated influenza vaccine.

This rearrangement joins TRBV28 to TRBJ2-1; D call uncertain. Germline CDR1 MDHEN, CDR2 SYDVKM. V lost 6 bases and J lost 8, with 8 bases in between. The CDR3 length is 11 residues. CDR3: CASSYHDEQFF. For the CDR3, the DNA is TGTGCCAGCAGCTACCACGATGAGCAGTTCTTC.

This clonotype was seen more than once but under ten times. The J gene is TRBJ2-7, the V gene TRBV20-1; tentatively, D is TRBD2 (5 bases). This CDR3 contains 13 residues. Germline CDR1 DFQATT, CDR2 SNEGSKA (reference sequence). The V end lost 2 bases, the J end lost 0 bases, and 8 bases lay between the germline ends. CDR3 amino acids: CSARLGSSYEQYF. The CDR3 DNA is TGCAGTGCTAGACTGGGGAGCTCCTACGAGCAGTACTTC.

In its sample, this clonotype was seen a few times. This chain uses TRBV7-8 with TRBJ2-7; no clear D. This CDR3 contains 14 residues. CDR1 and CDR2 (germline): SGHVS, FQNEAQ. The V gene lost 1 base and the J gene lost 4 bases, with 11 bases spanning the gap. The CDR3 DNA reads TGTGCCAGCAGCTTAGTCGAAGGTGTTTACGAGCAGTACTTC. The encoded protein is CASSLVEGVYEQYF.

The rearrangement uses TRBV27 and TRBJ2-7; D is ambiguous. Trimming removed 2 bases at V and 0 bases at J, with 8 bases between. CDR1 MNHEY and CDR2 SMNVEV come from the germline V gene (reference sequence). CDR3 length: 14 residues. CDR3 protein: CASSLKRFSYEQYF. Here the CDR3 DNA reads TGTGCCAGCAGTTTAAAGAGATTCTCCTACGAGCAGTACTTC.

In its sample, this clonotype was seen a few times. The CDR3: CASSNGASGSTDTQYF. The CDR3 nucleotides read TGCGCCAGCAGCAATGGGGCTAGCGGGAGCACAGATACGCAGTATTTT. The J gene is TRBJ2-3, the V gene TRBV5-1; 8 bases are shared with TRBD2. Germline V CDR1 and CDR2: SGHRS, YFSETQ. This CDR3 region has 16 residues. V shed 4 bases, J shed 0 bases, and the junction held 7 bases outside the gene matches.

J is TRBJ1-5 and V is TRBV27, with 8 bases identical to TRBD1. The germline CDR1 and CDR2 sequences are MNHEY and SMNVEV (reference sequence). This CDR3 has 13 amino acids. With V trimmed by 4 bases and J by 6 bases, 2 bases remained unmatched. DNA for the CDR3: TGTGCCAGCAGTTCCGACAGGGGTCAGCCCCAGCATTTT. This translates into CASSSDRGQPQHF.

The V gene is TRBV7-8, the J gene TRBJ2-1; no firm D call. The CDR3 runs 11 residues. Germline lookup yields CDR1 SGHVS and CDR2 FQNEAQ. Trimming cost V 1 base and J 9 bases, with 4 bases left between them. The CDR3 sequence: CASSLDTEQFF. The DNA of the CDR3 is TGTGCCAGCAGCTTAGATACTGAGCAGTTCTTC. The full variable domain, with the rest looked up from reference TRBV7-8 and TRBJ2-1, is GAGVSQSPRYKVAKRGQDVALRCDPISGHVSLFWYQQALGQGPEFLTYFQNEAQLDKSGLPSDRFFAERPEGSVSTLKIQRTQQEDSAVYLCASSLDTEQFFGPGTRLTVL.

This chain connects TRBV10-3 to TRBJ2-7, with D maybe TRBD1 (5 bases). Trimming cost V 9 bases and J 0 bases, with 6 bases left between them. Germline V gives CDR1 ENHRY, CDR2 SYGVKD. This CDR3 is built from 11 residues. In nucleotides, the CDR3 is TGTGCCATTCAGGGCTCCTACGAGCAGTACTTC. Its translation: CAIQGSYEQYF.

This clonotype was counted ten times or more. CDR3: CASSLGVGTIAQPQHF. The CDR3 DNA follows: TGTGCCAGCAGCTTGGGGGTAGGGACAATAGCTCAGCCCCAGCATTTT. J is TRBJ1-5 and V is TRBV5-5; tentative D call: TRBD1 (6 bases). V lost 0 bases and J lost 6, with 16 bases in between. Germline V gene lookup returns CDR1 SGHKS and CDR2 YYEKEE (reference sequence). The CDR3 contains 16 residues.

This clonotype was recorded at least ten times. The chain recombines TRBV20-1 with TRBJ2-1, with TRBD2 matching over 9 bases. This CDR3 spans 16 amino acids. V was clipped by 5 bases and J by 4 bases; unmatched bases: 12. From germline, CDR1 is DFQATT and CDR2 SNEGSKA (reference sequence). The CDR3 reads CSAFVSGSLRYNEQFF. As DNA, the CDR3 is TGCAGTGCTTTCGTTAGCGGGAGCTTGCGGTACAATGAGCAGTTCTTC.

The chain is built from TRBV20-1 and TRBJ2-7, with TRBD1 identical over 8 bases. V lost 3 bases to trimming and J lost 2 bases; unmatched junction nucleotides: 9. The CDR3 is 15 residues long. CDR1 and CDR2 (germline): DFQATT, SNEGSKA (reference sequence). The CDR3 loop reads CSASSWDRRPYEQYF. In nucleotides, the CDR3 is TGCAGTGCTAGCTCTTGGGACAGGAGGCCCTACGAGCAGTACTTC.

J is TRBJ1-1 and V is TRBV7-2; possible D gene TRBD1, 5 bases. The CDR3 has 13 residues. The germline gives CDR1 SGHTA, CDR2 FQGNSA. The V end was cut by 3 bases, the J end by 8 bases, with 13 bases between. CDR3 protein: CASSFYRDLEAFF. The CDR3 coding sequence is TGTGCCAGCAGCTTTTACCGGGACTTAGAAGCTTTCTTT.

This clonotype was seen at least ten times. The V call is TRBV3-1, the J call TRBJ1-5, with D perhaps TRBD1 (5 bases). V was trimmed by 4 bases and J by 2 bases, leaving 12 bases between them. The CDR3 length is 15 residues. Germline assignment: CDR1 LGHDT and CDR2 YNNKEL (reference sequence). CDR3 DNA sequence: TGTGCCAGCAGCCCGGGACGGATGGGCAATCAGCCCCAGCATTTT. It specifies CASSPGRMGNQPQHF.

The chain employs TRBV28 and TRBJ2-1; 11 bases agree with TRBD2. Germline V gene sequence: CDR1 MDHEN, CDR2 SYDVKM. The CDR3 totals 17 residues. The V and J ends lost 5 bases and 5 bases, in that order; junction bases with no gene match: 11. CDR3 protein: CASSTNAPSGGNNEQFF. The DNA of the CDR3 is TGTGCCAGCAGTACCAATGCCCCTAGCGGGGGGAACAATGAGCAGTTCTTC.

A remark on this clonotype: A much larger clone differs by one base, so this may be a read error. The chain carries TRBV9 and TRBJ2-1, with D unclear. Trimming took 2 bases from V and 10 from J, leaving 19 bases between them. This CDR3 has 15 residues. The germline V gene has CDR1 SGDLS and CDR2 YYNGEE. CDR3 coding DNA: TGTGCCAGCAGCGTGGAAGAGGTACTAATAGGGGAGCAGTTCTTC. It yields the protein CASSVEEVLIGEQFF.

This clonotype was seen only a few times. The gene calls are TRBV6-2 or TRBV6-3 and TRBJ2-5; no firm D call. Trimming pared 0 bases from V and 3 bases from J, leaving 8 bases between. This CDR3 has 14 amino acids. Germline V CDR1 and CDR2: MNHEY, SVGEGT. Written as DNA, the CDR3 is TGTGCCAGCAGTTACTCCACGGCGAAAGAGACCCAGTACTTC. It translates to CASSYSTAKETQYF.

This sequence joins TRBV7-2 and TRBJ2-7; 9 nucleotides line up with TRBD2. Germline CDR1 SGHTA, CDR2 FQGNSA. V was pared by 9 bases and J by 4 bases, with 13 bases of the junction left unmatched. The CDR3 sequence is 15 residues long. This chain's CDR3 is CASLPKAGGWYEQYF. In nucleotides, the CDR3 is TGTGCCAGTCTCCCTAAAGCGGGGGGTTGGTACGAGCAGTACTTC.

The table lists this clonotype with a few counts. The CDR3 here is CASSYSGGYGYTF. CDR3 bases: TGTGCCAGCAGTTACTCAGGGGGCTATGGCTACACCTTC. The rearrangement links TRBV6-5 to TRBJ1-2, with D perhaps TRBD1 (6 bases). The V gene's germline CDR1 is MNHEY and CDR2 SVGAGI. V shed 0 bases and J shed 4 bases, with 6 bases lying between them. CDR3 length: 13 residues.

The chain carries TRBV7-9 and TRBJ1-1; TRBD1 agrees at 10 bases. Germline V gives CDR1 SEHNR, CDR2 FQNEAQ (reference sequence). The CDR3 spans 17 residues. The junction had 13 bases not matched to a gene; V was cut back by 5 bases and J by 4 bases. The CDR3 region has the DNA TGTGCCAGCAGCGCAGAAGTTAGACAGGGGGCTCGCACTGAAGCTTTCTTT. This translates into CASSAEVRQGARTEAFF.

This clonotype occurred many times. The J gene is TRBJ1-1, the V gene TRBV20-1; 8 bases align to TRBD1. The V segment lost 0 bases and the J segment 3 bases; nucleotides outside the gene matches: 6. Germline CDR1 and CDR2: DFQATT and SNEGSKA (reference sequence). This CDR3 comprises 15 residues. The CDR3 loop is CSARDPDRAHTEAFF. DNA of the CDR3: TGCAGTGCTAGAGATCCGGACAGGGCCCACACTGAAGCTTTCTTT.

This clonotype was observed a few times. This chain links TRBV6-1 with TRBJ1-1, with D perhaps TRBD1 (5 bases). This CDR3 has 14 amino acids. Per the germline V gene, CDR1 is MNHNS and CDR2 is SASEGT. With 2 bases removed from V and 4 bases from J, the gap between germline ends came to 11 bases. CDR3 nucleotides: TGTGCCAGCAGTGAACAGGGTCCTACCACTGAAGCTTTCTTT. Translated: CASSEQGPTTEAFF.

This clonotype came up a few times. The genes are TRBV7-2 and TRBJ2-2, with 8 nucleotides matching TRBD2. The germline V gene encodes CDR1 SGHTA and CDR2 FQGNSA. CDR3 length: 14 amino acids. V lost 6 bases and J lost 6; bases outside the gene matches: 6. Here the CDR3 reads CASSVSGKAGELFF. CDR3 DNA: TGTGCCAGCAGTGTTAGCGGGAAAGCCGGGGAGCTGTTTTTT.

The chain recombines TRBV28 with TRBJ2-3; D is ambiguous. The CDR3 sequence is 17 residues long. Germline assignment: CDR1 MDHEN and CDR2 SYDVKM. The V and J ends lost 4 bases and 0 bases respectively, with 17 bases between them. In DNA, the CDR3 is TGTGCCAGCAGTTCTCTAATGGCCGTCCCCAGCACAGATACGCAGTATTTT. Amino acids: CASSSLMAVPSTDTQYF.

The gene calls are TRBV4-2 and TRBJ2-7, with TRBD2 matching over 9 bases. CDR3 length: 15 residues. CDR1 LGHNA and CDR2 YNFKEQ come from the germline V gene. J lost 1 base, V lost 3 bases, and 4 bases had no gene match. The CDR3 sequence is CASSQRAGGSYEQYF. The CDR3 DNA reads TGTGCCAGCAGCCAGCGAGCGGGGGGATCCTACGAGCAGTACTTC.

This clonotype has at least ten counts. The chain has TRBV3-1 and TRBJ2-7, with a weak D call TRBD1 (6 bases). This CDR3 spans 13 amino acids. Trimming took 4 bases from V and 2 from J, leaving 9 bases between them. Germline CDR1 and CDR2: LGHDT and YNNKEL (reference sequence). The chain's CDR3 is CASSRPGAYEQYF. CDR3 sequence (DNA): TGTGCCAGCAGCCGACCAGGGGCCTACGAGCAGTACTTC.